The 5 T cell receptor beta chains reported below all come from one sample, sequenced in a study of graft-versus-host responses after intestinal transplantation. Both intraepithelial and lamina propria lymphocytes were released by processing graft tissue. Here immunoSEQ multiplex PCR was the method, and the copy in TCRdb shows in-frame clones only, minus some. The table lists 15,000 to 20,000 clones, about 80% of them singletons. The sample here was ileum tissue, taken around 96 days after intestinal transplant. The receptor source for this set is a human patient who received an intestinal transplant, so some T cells may come from the graft donor.

CDR3 in amino acids: CASSRTGINEQFF. The DNA of the CDR3 is TGTGCCAGTTCACGGACAGGGATCAATGAGCAGTTCTTC. This chain links TRBV6-1 with TRBJ2-1; 8 bases agree with TRBD1. CDR1 is MNHNS, CDR2 SASEGT, per germline. Losses at the gene ends were 9 bases for V and 6 bases for J; bases not matched to a gene: 7. This CDR3 is built from 13 residues.

This rearrangement joins TRBV2 to TRBJ2-1; D ambiguous. V lost 3 bases and J 0 bases, leaving 12 bases between the germline ends. Germline CDR1 and CDR2: SNHLY and FYNNEI. The CDR3 spans 16 residues. This chain's CDR3 is CASSDPYERSYNEQFF. CDR3 bases: TGTGCCAGCAGTGATCCCTATGAGCGCTCCTACAATGAGCAGTTCTTC.

A remark on this clone: The junction and the germline gene differ at one end; a read error may be behind it. The sample contains more than one DNA sequence encoding this CDR3. The V gene is TRBV11-2, the J gene TRBJ2-5; 9 nucleotides line up with TRBD2. Looked up from germline, CDR1 is SGHAT and CDR2 is FQNNGV. This CDR3 region has 15 residues. The CDR3 nucleotides read TGCGCCAGCAGCCGGACGGGACTAGCCCAAGAGACCCAGTACTTC. This translates into CASSRTGLAQETQYF.

This clone was observed a few times. V and J are TRBV5-1 and TRBJ1-5; tentatively, D is TRBD1 (6 bases). V was pared by 4 bases and J by 9 bases, with 17 bases between. The CDR3 consists of 14 residues. Germline CDR1 SGHRS, CDR2 YFSETQ. The CDR3 bases are TGCGCCAGCAGCCTCGGGGGGGGGCTCGGGCCCCAGCATTTT. Translating it yields CASSLGGGLGPQHF.

This chain links TRBV5-1 with TRBJ1-2, with a tentative D call TRBD1 (6 bases). Trimming removed 0 bases at V and 6 bases at J, with 9 bases between. This CDR3 comprises 13 residues. Germline V CDR1 and CDR2: SGHRS, YFSETQ. Here the CDR3 DNA reads TGCGCCAGCAGCTTGGGTACAGGGAATGGCTACACCTTC. Encoded protein: CASSLGTGNGYTF.